The sequence of this T cell receptor beta chain was determined in a study of T-cell memory formation after mild COVID-19. Across the study: TCR clusters mostly belonged to single donors.

Findings and caveats of the study: Later expanders leaned toward CD4+, whereas clones contracting from day 15 to 85 were balanced CD4/CD8.

Looked up from germline, CDR1 is MGHRA and CDR2 is YSYEKL. The length of the CDR3 is 15 residues. V lost 4 bases and J lost 0, with 12 bases in between. Only a few counts were recorded for this clonotype. Its target is unknown. The TCR alpha and TCR beta cDNA libraries, bearing sample barcodes and UMIs, were generated by 5'RACE using constant-segment primers. Each CDR3 protein gets one entry after TCRdb re-called the 5' RACE reads with MiXCR. The sample includes 450,000 to 700,000 distinct CDR3 sequences, over 15% of them seen just once. Source material: PBMCs or a T cell subset sorted from them (not recorded which). The source of this sequence is an adult woman who had mild COVID-19 (a few samples of this study predate the infection). Cell type and time point are not known. The chain joins TRBV4-1 to TRBJ1-1, with D perhaps TRBD1 (6 bases). In DNA form, the CDR3 reads TGCGCCAGCAGCCTATTGGGACATATGAACACTGAAGCTTTCTTT. It codes for CASSLLGHMNTEAFF.